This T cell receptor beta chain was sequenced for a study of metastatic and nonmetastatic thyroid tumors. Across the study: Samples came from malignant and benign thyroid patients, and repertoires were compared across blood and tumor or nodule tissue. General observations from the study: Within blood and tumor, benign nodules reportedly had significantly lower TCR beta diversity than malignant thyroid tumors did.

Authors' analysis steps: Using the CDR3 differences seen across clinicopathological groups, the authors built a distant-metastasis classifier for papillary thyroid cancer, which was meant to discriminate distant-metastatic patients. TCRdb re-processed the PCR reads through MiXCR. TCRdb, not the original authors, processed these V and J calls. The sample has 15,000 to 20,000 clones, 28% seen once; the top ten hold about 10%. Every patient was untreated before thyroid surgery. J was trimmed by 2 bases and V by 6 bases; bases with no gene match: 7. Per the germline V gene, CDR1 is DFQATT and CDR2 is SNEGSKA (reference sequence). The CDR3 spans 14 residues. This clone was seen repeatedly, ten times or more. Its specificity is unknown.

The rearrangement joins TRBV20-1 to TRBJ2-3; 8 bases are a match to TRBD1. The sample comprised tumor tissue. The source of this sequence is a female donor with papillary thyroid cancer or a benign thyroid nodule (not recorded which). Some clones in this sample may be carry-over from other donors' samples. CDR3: CSASGQELTDTQYF. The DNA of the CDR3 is TGCAGTGCCTCGGGACAGGAACTCACAGATACGCAGTATTTT.